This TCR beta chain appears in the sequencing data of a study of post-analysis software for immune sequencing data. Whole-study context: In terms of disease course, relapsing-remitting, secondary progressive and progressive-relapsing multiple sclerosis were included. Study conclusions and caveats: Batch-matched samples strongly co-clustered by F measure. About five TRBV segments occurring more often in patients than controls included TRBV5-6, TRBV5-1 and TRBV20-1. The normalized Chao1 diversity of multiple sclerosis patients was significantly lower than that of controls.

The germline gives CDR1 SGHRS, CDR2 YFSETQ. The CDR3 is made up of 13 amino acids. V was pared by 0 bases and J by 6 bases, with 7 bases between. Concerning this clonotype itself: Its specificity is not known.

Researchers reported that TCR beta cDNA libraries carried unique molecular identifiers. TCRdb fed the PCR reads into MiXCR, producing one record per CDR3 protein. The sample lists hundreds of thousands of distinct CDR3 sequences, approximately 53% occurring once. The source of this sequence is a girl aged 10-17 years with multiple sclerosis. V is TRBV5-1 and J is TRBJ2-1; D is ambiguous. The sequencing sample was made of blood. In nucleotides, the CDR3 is TGCGCCAGCAGCTTGGAAGCTGTCAATGAGCAGTTCTTC. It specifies CASSLEAVNEQFF.